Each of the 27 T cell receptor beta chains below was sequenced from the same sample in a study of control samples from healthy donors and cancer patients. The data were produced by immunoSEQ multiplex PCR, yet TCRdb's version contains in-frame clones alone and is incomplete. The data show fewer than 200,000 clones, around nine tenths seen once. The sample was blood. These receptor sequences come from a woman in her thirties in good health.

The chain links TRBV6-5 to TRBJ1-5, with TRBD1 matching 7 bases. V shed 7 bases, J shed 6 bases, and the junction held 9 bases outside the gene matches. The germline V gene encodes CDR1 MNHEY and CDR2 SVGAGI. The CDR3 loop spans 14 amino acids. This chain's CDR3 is CASTTTGLAQPQHF. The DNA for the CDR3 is TGTGCCAGCACCACGACAGGGTTAGCTCAGCCCCAGCATTTT.

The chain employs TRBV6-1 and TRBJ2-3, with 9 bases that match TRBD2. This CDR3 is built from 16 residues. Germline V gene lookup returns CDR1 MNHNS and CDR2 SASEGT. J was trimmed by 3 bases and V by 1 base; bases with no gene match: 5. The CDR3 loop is CASSEGSGRRTDTQYF. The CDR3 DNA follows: TGTGCCAGCAGTGAAGGAAGCGGGAGGAGGACAGATACGCAGTATTTT.

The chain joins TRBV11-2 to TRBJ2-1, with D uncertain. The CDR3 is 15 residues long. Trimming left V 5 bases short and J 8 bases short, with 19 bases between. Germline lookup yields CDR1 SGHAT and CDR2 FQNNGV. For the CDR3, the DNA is TGTGCCAGCAGCCCGCACCCGGGTGGGGATGATGAGCAGTTCTTC. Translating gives CASSPHPGGDDEQFF.

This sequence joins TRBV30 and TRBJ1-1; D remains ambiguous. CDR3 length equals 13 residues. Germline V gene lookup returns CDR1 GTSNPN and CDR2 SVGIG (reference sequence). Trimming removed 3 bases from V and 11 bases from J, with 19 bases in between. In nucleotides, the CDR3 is TGTGCCTGGAGGTTTTCGACGGAACTTCAGGCTTTCTTT. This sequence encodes CAWRFSTELQAFF.

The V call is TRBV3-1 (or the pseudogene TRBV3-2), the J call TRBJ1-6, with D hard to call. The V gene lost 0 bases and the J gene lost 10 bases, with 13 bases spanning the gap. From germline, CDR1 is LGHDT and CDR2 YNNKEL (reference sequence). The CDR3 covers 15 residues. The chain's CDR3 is CASSQEFRVSSPLHF. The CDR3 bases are TGTGCCAGCAGCCAAGAGTTTCGAGTATCCTCACCCCTCCACTTT.

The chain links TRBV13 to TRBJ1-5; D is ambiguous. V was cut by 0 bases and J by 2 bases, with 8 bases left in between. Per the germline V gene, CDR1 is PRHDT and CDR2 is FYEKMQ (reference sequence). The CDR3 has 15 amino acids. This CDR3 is CASSLGPIGNQPQHF. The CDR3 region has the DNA TGTGCCAGCAGCTTAGGCCCAATCGGCAATCAGCCCCAGCATTTT.

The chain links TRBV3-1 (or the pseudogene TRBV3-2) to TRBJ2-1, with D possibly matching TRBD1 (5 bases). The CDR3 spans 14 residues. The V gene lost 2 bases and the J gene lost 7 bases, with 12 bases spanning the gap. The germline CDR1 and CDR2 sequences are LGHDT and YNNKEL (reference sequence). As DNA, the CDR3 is TGTGCCAGCAGCCAATTGCAGGGATGGAATGAGCAGTTCTTC. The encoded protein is CASSQLQGWNEQFF.

The CDR3 region is CASSEGHPGDTEAFF. The CDR3 region has the DNA TGTGCCAGCAGTGAGGGACACCCGGGGGACACTGAAGCTTTCTTT. The chain recombines TRBV2 with TRBJ1-1, with D maybe TRBD1 (6 bases). Germline V lookup: CDR1 SNHLY, CDR2 FYNNEI. CDR3 length: 15 amino acids. The ends were cut back, 3 bases at V and 3 bases at J, with 14 bases in the middle.

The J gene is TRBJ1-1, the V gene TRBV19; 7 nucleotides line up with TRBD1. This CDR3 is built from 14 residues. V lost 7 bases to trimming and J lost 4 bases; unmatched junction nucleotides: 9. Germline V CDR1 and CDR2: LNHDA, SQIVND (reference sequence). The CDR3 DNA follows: TGTGCCAGTATGTACAGGGGTAGGGGCACTGAAGCTTTCTTT. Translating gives CASMYRGRGTEAFF. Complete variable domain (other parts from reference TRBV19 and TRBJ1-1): DGGITQSPKYLFRKEGQNVTLSCEQNLNHDAMYWYRQDPGQGLRLIYYSQIVNDFQKGDIAEGYSVSREKKESFPLTVTSAQKNPTAFYLCASMYRGRGTEAFFGQGTRLTVV.

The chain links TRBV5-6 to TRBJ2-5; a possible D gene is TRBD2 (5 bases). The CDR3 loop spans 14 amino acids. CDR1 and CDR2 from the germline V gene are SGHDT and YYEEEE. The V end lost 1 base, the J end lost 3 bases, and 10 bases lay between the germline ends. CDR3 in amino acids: CASSLWAAEETQYF. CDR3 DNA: TGTGCCAGCAGCTTGTGGGCAGCGGAAGAGACCCAGTACTTC.

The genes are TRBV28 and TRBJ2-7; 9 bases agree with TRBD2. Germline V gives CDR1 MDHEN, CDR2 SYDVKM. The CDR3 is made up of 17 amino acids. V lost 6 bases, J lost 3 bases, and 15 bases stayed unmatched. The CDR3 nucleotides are TGTGCCAGCAGCATGGCGGGGCTAGCGGGACGCCTCTACGAGCAGTACTTC. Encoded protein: CASSMAGLAGRLYEQYF. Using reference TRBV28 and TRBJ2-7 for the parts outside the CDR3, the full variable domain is DVKVTQSSRYLVKRTGEKVFLECVQDMDHENMFWYRQDPGLGLRLIYFSYDVKMKEKGDIPEGYSVSREKKERFSLILESASTNQTSMYLCASSMAGLAGRLYEQYFGPGTRLTVT.

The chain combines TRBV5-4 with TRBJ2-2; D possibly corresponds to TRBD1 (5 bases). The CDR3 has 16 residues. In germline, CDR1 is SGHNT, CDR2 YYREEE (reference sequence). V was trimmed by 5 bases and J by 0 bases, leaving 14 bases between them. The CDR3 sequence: CASSLSTGPNTGELFF. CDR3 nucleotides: TGTGCCAGCAGTCTTAGTACAGGACCGAACACCGGGGAGCTGTTTTTT. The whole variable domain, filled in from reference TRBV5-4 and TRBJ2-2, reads ETGVTQSPTHLIKTRGQQVTLRCSSQSGHNTVSWYQQALGQGPQFIFQYYREEENGRGNFPPRFSGLQFPNYSSELNVNALELDDSALYLCASSLSTGPNTGELFFGEGSRLTVL.

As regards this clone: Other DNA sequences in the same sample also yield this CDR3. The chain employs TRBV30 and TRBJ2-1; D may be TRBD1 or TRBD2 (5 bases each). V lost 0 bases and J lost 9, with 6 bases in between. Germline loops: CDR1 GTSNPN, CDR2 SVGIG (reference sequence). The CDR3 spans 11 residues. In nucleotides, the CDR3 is TGTGCCTGGAGTGTTGGGGGTGAGCAGTTCTTC. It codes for CAWSVGGEQFF.

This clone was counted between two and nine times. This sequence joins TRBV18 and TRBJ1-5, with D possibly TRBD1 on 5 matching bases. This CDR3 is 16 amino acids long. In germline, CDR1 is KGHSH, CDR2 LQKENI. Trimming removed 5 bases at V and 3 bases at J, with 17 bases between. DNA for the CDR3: TGTGCCAGCTCAGCCACCCGGGACCGACTCAATCAGCCCCAGCATTTT. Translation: CASSATRDRLNQPQHF.

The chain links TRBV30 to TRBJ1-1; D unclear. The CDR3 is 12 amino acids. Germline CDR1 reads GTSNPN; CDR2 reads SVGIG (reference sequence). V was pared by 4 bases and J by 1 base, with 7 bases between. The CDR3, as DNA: TGTGCCTGGACCCCTGGGAACACTGAAGCTTTCTTT. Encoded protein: CAWTPGNTEAFF.

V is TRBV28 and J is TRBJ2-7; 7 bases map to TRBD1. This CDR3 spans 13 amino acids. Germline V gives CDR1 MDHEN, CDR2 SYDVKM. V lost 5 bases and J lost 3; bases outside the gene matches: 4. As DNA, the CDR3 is TGTGCCAGCAGTCCCGGGACAGACTACGAGCAGTACTTC. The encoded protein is CASSPGTDYEQYF.

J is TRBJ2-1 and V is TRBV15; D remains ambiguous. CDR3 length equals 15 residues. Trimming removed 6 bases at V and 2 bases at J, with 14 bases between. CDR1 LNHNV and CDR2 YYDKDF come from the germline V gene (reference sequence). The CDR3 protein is CATRDPSRPYNEQFF. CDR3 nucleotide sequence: TGTGCCACCAGGGACCCAAGTCGTCCCTACAATGAGCAGTTCTTC.

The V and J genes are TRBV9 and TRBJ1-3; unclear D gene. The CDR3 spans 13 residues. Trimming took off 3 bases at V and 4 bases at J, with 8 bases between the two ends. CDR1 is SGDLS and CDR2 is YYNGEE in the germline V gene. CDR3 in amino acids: CASSGTAGNTIYF. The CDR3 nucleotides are TGTGCCAGCAGCGGGACCGCCGGAAACACCATATATTTT.

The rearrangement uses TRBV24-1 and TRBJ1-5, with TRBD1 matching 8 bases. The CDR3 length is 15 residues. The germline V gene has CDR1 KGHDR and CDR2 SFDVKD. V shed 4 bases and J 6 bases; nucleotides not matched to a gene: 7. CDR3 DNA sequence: TGTGCCACCAGTGAGACGACAGGGGTAGGTCAGCCCCAGCATTTT. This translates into CATSETTGVGQPQHF.

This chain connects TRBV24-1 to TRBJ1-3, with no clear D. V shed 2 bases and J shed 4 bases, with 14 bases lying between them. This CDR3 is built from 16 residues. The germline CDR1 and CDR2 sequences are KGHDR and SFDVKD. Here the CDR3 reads CATSDSRISGGNTIYF. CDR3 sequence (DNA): TGTGCCACCAGTGATTCACGCATTTCGGGCGGAAACACCATATATTTT.

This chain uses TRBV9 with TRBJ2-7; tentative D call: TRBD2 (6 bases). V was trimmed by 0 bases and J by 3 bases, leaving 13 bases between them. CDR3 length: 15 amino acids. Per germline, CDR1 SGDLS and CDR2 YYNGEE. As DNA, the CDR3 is TGTGCCAGCAGCGTAGCCCTTTCGGGGGACTACGAGCAGTACGTC. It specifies CASSVALSGDYEQYV.

Here the CDR3 DNA reads TGTGCCAGCACCTCTTGGGGGAAGGAAAAACTGTTTTTT. It yields the protein CASTSWGKEKLFF. The chain recombines TRBV12-3 or TRBV12-4 with TRBJ1-4; perhaps TRBD1 as D (5 bases). CDR3 length: 13 residues. Trimming left V 7 bases short and J 8 bases short, with 14 bases between.

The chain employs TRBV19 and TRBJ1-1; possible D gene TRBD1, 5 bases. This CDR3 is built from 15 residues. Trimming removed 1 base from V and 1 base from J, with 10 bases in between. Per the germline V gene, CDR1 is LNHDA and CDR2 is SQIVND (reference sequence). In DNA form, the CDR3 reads TGTGCCAGTAGTATAGGAGGACAACGGAACACTGAAGCTTTCTTT. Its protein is CASSIGGQRNTEAFF.

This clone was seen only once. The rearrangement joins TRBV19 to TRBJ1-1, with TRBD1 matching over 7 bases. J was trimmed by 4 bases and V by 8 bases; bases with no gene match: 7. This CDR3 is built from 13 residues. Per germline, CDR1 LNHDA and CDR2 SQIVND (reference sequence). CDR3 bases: TGTGCCAGTGGGAAGAGACAGGGCACTGAAGCTTTCTTT. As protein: CASGKRQGTEAFF.

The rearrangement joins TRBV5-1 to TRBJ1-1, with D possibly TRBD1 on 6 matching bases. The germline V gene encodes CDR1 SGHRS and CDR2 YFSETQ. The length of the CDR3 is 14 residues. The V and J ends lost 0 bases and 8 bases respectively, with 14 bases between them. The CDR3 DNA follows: TGCGCCAGCAGCTTGGTCGGCGGGGGGCAGGAAGCTTTCTTT. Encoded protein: CASSLVGGGQEAFF. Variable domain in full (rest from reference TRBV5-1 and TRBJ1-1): KAGVTQTPRYLIKTRGQQVTLSCSPISGHRSVSWYQQTPGQGLQFLFEYFSETQRNKGNFPGRFSGRQFSNSRSEMNVSTLELGDSALYLCASSLVGGGQEAFFGQGTRLTVV.

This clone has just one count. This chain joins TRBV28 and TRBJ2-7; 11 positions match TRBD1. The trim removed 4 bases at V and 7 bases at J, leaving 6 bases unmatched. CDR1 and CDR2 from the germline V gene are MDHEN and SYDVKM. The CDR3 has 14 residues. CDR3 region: CASSYGTGGFEQYF. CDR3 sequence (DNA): TGTGCCAGCAGTTATGGGACAGGGGGGTTTGAGCAGTACTTC.

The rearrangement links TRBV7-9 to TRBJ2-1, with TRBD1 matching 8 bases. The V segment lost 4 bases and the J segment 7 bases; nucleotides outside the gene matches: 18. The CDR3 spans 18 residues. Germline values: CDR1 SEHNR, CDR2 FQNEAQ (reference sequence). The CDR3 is CASSSTLSGTGEGNEQFF. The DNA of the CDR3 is TGTGCCAGCAGCTCAACCCTATCCGGGACAGGAGAGGGGAATGAGCAGTTCTTC.